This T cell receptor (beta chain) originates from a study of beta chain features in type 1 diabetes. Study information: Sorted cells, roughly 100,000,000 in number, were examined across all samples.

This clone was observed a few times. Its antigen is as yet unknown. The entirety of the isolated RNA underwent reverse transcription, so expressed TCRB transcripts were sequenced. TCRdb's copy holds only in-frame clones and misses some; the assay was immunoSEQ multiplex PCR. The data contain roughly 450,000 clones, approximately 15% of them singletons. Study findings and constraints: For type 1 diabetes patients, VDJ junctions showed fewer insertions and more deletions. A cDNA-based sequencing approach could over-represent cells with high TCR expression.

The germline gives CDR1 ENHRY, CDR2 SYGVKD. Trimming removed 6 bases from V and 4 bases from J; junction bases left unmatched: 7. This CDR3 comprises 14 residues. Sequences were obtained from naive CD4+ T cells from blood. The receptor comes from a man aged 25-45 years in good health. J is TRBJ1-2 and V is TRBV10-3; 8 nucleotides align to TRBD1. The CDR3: CAISPGQAFYGYTF. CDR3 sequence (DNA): TGTGCCATCAGCCCGGGACAGGCATTCTATGGCTACACCTTC.